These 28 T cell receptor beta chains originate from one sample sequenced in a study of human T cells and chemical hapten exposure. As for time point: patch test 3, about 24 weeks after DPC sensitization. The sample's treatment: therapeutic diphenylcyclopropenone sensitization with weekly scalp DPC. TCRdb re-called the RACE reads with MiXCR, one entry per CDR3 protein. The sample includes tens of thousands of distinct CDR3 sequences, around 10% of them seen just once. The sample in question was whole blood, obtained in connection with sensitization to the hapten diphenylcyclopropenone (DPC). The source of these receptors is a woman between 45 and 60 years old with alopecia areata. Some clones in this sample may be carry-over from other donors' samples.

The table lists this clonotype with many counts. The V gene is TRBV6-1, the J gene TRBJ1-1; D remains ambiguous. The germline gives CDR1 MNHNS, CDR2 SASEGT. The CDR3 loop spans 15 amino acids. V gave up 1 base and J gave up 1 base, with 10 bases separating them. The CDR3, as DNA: TGTGCCAGCAGTGAAGAGAGCTTACCGAACACTGAAGCTTTCTTT. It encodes CASSEESLPNTEAFF.

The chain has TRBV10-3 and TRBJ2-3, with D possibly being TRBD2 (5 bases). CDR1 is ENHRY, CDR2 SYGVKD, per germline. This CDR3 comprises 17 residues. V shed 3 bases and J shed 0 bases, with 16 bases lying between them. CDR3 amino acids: CAISEVSNAGSTDTQYF. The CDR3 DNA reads TGTGCCATCAGTGAAGTTAGCAATGCGGGCAGCACAGATACGCAGTATTTT.

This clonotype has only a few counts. CDR3 in amino acids: CASSTHRGQPQHF. The CDR3 bases are TGTGCCAGCAGCACCCATCGCGGTCAGCCCCAGCATTTT. The chain recombines TRBV11-2 with TRBJ1-5; D is ambiguous. V lost 5 bases, J lost 6 bases, and 11 bases lay in between. This CDR3 has 13 amino acids. Germline values: CDR1 SGHAT, CDR2 FQNNGV.

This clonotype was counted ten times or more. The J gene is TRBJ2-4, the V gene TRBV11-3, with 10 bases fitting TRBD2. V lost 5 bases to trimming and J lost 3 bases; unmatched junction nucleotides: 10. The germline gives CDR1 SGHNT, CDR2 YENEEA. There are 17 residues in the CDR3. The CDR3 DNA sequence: TGTGCCAGCAGCCACCCAGCGGGGGGGCCTAGCAAAAACATTCAGTACTTC. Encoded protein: CASSHPAGGPSKNIQYF.

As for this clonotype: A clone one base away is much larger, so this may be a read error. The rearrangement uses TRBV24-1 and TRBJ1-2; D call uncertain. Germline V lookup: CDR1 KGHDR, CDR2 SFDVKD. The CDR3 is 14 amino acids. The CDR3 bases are TGTGCCGCCAGTGATTTGGGGTACCGCTATGGCTACACCTTC. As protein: CAASDLGYRYGYTF.

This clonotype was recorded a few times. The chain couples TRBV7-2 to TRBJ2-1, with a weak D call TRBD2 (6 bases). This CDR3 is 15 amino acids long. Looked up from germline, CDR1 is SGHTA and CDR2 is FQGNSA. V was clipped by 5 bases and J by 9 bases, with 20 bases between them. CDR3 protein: CASSRSGSKNSEQFF. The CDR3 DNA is TGTGCCAGCAGCCGTAGCGGCTCTAAAAATTCTGAGCAGTTCTTC.

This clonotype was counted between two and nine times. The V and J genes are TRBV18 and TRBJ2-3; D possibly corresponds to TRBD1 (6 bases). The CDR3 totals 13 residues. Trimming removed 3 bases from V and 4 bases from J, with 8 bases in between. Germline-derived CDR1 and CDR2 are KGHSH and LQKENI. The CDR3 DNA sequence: TGTGCCAGCTCACCCGGACAGCCAGATACGCAGTATTTT. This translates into CASSPGQPDTQYF.

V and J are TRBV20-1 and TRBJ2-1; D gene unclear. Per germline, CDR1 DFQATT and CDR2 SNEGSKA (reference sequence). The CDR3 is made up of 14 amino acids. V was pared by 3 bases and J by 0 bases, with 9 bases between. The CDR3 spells CSASRLYSYNEQFF. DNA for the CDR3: TGCAGTGCTAGTAGGCTTTACTCCTACAATGAGCAGTTCTTC.

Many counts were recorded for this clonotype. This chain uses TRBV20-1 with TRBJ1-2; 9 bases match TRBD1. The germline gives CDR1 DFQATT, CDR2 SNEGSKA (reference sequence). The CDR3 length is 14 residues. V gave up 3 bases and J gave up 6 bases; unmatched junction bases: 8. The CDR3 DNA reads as TGCAGTGCTAGCCCCACAGGGGGCAGAGATGGCTACACCTTC. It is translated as CSASPTGGRDGYTF.

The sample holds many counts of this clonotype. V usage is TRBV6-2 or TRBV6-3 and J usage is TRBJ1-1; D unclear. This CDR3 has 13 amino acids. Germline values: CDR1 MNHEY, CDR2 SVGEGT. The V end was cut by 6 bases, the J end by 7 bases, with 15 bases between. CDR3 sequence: CASSPRKGYEAFF. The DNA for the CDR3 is TGTGCCAGCAGCCCCCGGAAGGGATATGAAGCTTTCTTT.

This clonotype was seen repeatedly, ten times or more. The CDR3 reads CASSGGQYQDTQYF. DNA for the CDR3: TGTGCCAGCAGTGGGGGGCAGTATCAAGATACGCAGTATTTT. J is TRBJ2-3 and V is TRBV27, with D perhaps TRBD1 or TRBD2 (6 bases each). CDR1 is MNHEY, CDR2 SMNVEV, per germline (reference sequence). V was cut by 5 bases and J by 5 bases, with 14 bases left in between. The CDR3 contains 14 residues.

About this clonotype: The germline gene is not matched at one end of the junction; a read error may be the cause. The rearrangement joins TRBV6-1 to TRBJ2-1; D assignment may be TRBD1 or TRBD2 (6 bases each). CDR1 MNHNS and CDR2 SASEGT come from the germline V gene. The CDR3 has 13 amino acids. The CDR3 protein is CTSSPQGGTEQFF. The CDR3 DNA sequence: TGTACCAGCAGTCCTCAAGGGGGGACAGAGCAGTTCTTC.

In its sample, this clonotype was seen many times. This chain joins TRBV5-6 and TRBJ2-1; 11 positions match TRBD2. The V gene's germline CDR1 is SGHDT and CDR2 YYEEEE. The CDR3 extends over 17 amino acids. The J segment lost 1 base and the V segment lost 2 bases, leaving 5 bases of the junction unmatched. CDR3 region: CASSLTSGGRSYNEQFF. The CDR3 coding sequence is TGTGCCAGCAGCTTAACTAGCGGGGGCCGGTCCTACAATGAGCAGTTCTTC.

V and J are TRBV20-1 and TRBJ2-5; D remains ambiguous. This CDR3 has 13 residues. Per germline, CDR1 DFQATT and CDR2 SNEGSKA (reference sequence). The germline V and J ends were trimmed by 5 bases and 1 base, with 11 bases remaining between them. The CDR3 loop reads CSAYPTSQETQYF. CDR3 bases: TGCAGTGCTTATCCTACCAGCCAAGAGACCCAGTACTTC.

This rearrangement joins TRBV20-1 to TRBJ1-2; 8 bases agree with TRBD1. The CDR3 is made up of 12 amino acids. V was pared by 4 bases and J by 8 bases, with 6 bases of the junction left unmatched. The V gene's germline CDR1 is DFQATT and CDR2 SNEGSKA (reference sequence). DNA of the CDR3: TGCAGTGCTATACAGGGGGTGAAAGGCTACACCTTC. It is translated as CSAIQGVKGYTF.

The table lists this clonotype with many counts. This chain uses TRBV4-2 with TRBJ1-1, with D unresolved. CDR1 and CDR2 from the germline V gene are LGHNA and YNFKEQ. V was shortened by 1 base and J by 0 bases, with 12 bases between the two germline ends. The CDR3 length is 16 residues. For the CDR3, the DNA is TGTGCCAGCAGCCAAGCCCAGGTCAGAATGAACACTGAAGCTTTCTTT. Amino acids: CASSQAQVRMNTEAFF.

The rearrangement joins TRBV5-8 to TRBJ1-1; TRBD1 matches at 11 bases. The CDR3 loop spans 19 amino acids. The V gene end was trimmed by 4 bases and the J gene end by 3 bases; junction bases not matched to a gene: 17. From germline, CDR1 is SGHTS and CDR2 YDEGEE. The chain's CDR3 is CASSPPRFRTGGRHTEAFF. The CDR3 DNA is TGTGCCAGCAGCCCACCTCGATTCCGGACAGGGGGCCGGCACACTGAAGCTTTCTTT.

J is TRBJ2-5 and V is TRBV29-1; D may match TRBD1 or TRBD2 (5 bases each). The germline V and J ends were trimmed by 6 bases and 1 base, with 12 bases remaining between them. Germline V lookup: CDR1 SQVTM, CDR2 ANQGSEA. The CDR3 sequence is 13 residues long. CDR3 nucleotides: TGCAGCGTCTTTAATGGGGGCCAAGAGACCCAGTACTTC. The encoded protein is CSVFNGGQETQYF.

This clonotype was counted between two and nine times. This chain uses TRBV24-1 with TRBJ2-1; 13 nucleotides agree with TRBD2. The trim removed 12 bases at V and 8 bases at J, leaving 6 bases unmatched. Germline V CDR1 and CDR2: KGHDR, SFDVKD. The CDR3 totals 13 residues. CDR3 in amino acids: CAAGTSGADEQFF. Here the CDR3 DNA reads TGTGCCGCTGGGACTAGCGGGGCGGATGAGCAGTTCTTC.

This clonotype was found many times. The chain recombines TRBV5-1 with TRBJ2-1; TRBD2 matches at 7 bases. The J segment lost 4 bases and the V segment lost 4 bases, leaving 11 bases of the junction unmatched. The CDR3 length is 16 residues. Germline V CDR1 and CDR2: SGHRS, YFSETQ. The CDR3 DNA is TGCGCCAGCAGCGTAGGTCTAGCGGACGCATACAATGAGCAGTTCTTC. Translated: CASSVGLADAYNEQFF.

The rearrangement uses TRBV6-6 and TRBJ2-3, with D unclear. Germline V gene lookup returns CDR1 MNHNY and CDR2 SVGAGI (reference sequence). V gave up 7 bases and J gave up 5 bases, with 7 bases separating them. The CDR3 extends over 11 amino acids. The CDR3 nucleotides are TGTGCCAGCATGAGGCGAGATACGCAGTATTTT. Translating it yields CASMRRDTQYF.

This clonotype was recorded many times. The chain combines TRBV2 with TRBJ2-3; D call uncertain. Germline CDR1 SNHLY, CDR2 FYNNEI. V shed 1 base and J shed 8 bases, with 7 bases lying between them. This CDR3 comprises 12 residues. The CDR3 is CASSEESGTQYF. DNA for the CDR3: TGTGCCAGCAGTGAAGAGTCGGGTACGCAGTATTTT. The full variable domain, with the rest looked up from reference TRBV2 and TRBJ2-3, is EPEVTQTPSHQVTQMGQEVILRCVPISNHLYFYWYRQILGQKVEFLVSFYNNEISEKSEIFDDQFSVERPDGSNFTLKIRSTKLEDSAMYFCASSEESGTQYFGPGTRLTVL.

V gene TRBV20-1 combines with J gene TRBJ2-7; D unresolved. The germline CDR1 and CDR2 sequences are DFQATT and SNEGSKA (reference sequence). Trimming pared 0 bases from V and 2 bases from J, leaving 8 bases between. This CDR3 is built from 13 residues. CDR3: CSARDPITYEQYF. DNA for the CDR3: TGCAGTGCTAGAGATCCGATTACCTACGAGCAGTACTTC.

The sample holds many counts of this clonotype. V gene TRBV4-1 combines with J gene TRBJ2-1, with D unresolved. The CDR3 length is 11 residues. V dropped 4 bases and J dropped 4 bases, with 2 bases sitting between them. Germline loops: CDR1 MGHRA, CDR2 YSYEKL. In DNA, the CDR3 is TGCGCCAGCAGCCGTTACAATGAGCAGTTCTTC. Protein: CASSRYNEQFF.

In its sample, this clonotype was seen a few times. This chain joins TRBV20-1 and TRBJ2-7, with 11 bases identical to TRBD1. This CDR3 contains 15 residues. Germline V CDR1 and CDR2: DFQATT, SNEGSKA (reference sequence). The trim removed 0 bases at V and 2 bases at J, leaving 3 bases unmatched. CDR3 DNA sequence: TGCAGTGCTAGAGATGGGGACAGGGGGACCTACGAGCAGTACTTC. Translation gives CSARDGDRGTYEQYF.

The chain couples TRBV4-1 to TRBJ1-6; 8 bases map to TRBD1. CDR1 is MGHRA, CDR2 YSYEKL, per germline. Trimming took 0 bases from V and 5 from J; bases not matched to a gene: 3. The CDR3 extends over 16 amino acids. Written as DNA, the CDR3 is TGCGCCAGCAGCCAAGAGACAGGGGTGGATAATTCACCCCTCCACTTT. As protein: CASSQETGVDNSPLHF.

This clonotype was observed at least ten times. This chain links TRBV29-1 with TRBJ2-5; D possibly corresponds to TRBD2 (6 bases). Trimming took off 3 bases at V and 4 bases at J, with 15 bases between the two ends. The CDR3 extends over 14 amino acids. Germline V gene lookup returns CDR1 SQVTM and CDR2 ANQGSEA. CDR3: CSVEWNGRIETQYF. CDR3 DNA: TGCAGCGTTGAGTGGAACGGGAGAATAGAGACCCAGTACTTC.

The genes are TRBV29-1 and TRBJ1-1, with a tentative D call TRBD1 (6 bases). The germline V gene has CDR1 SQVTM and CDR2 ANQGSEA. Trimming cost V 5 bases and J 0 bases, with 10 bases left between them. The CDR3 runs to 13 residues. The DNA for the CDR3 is TGCAGCGTTCAGACAGGTCTGAACACTGAAGCTTTCTTT. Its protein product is CSVQTGLNTEAFF.